The entry that follows covers one T cell receptor (beta chain) sequence. What it recognizes is unknown. Germline CDR1 LNHDA, CDR2 SQIVND (reference sequence). The junction had 6 bases not matched to a gene; V was cut back by 4 bases and J by 6 bases. This CDR3 has 14 amino acids. The entry originates in a study of cytomegalovirus exposure and HLA in healthy donors. PCR employed 60 Vbeta and 13 Jbeta primers. The method was immunoSEQ multiplex PCR; TCRdb's version includes in-frame clones alone and lacks a portion of them. The table includes some 130,000 clones, over 70% detected once. Whole-study results and caveats: The study found most TCR sequences rare, yet found some public TCRs in many donors. The listing of 150 or so TCR beta chains classed them as cytomegalovirus-associated. A missense DCLRE1C variant was associated with V- and J-gene trimming of TCR beta chains in a later analysis, and an independent cohort replicated the association.

This clonotype was obtained from a man aged 35-49 years in good health and CMV-seronegative. The chain recombines TRBV19 with TRBJ2-7, with 10 positions matching TRBD1. The material sequenced was PBMCs. The CDR3 sequence is CASSTDRGWSEQYF. CDR3 nucleotide sequence: TGTGCCAGTAGTACGGACAGGGGGTGGAGCGAGCAGTACTTC.